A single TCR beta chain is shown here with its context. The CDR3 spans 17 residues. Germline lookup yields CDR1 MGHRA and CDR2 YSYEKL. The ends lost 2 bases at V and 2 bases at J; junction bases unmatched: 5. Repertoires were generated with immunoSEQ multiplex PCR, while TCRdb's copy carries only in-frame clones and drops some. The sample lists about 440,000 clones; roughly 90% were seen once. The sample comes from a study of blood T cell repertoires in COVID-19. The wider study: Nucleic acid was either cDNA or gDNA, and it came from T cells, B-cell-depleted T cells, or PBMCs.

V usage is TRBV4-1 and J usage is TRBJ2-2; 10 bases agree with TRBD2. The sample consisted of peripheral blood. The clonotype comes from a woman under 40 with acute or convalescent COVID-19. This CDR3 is CASSQFLAGANTGELFF. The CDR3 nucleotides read TGCGCCAGCAGCCAATTCCTAGCGGGGGCCAACACCGGGGAGCTGTTTTTT.